This paragraph reports one TCR beta chain. The V gene's germline CDR1 is SGHTA and CDR2 FQGNSA. The length of the CDR3 is 13 residues. Between the trimmed V and J ends, which lost 5 bases and 10 bases, there was a span of 15 bases. The sample is drawn from a study of blood T cells in healthy people across ages. The donors, all healthy, were Caucasians living in Russia, aged roughly 6 to 100. The use of a sample-barcoded 5' primer and a J-beta primer mix characterized a second PCR of about 7 to 12 cycles. TCRdb re-called the 5' RACE reads through MiXCR, storing one row per CDR3 protein. The sample gives over a million distinct CDR3 sequences, roughly 64% of which show up once; under 8.5% is in the top ten.

J is TRBJ2-1 and V is TRBV7-2; D is unclear. The source material was blood. The clonotype originates from a man between 18 and 35 years old in good health. In DNA, the CDR3 is TGTGCCAGCAGCCGCGAAACTACCCGGGAGCAGTTCTTC. This encodes CASSRETTREQFF.